This entry features one TCR beta chain sequence. What it binds is not known. This record comes from a study of blood T cells in healthy people across ages. Study-wide results and limits: In older individuals, TCR beta diversity per million T cells was lower, falling roughly linearly with age. A strong correlation was found between TCR beta diversity and the percentage of naive T cells.

CDR3 length: 15 amino acids. The V gene's germline CDR1 is LGHNA and CDR2 YSLEER. Trimming removed 1 base from V and 8 bases from J; junction bases left unmatched: 8. A second PCR, run for roughly 7 to 12 cycles, used a sample-barcoded 5' primer plus a J-beta primer mix. Every sample returned 2.5 million or more CDR3-containing paired-end reads. In TCRdb, the 5' RACE reads were re-called with MiXCR into one record per CDR3 protein. The sample consists of 730,000 or so distinct CDR3 sequences, about 40% of them appearing once. The sequence came from a woman aged 60-75 years in good health. The chain uses TRBV4-3 and TRBJ2-1; TRBD2 aligns across 7 bases. Sequencing was performed on blood. The CDR3 protein is CASSQAWGAGYEQFF. DNA for the CDR3: TGCGCCAGCAGCCAAGCGTGGGGAGCGGGGTATGAGCAGTTCTTC.